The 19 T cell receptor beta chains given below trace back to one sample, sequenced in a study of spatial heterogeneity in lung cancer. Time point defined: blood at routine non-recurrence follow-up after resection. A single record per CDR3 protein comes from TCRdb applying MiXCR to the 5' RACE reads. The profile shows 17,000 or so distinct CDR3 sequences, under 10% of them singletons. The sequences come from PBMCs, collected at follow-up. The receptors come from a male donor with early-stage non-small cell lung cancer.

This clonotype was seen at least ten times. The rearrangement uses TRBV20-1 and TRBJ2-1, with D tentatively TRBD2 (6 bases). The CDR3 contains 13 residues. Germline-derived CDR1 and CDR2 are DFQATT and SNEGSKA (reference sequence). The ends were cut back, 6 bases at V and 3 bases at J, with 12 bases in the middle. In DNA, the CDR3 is TGCAGTGCGGTCCGGGAGAGCTACAATGAGCAGTTCTTC. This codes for CSAVRESYNEQFF.

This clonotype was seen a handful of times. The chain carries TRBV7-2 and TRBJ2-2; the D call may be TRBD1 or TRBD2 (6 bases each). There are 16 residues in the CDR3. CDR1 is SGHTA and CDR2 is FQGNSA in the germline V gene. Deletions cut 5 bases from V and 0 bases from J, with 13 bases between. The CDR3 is CASSPGARANTGELFF. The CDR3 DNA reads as TGTGCCAGCAGCCCGGGGGCGAGAGCGAACACCGGGGAGCTGTTTTTT.

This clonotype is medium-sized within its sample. The CDR3: CASSLASITGGIAYEQYF. CDR3 in DNA: TGTGCCAGCAGTTTAGCTAGCATTACAGGGGGCATAGCCTACGAGCAGTACTTC. This rearrangement joins TRBV12-3 or TRBV12-4 to TRBJ2-7; TRBD1 matches 9 bases. This CDR3 has 18 residues. J lost 2 bases, V lost 0 bases, and 11 bases had no gene match.

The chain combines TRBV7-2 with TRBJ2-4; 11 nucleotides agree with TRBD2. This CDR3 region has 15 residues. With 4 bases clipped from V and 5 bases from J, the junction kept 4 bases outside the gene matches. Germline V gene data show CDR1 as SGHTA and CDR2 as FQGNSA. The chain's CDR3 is CASSSMGLAENIQYF. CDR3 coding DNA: TGTGCCAGCAGCTCAATGGGACTAGCGGAAAACATTCAGTACTTC.

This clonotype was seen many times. CDR3 sequence reads: CSARDYFSGGNSNQPQHF. The CDR3 DNA reads TGCAGTGCTAGAGATTATTTCTCCGGAGGGAATAGCAATCAGCCCCAGCATTTT. The V gene is TRBV20-1, the J gene TRBJ1-5; D is unclear. The V and J ends lost 0 bases and 0 bases respectively, with 18 bases between them. This CDR3 has 18 residues. Germline-derived CDR1 and CDR2 are DFQATT and SNEGSKA (reference sequence).

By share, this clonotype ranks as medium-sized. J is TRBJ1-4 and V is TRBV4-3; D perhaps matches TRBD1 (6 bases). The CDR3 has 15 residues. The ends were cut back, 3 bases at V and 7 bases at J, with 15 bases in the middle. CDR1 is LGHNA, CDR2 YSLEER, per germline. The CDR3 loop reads CASSQRGARGEKLFF. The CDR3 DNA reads TGCGCCAGCAGCCAGAGGGGGGCGCGGGGTGAAAAACTGTTTTTT.

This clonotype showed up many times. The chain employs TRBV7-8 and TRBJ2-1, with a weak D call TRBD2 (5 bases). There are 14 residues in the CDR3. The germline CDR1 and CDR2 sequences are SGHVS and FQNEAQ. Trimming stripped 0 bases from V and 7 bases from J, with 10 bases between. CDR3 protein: CASSLAGVGNEQFF. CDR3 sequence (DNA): TGTGCCAGCAGCTTAGCGGGAGTTGGGAATGAGCAGTTCTTC. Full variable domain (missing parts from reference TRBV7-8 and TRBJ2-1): GAGVSQSPRYKVAKRGQDVALRCDPISGHVSLFWYQQALGQGPEFLTYFQNEAQLDKSGLPSDRFFAERPEGSVSTLKIQRTQQEDSAVYLCASSLAGVGNEQFFGPGTRLTVL.

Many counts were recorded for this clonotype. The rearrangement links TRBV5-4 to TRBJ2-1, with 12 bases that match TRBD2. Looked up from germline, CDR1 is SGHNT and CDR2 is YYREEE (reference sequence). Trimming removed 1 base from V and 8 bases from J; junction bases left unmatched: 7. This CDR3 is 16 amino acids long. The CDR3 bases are TGTGCCAGCAGCTTGCCACCTAGCGGGGGGGCCGATGAGCAGTTCTTC. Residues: CASSLPPSGGADEQFF. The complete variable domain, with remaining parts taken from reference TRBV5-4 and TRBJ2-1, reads ETGVTQSPTHLIKTRGQQVTLRCSSQSGHNTVSWYQQALGQGPQFIFQYYREEENGRGNFPPRFSGLQFPNYSSELNVNALELDDSALYLCASSLPPSGGADEQFFGPGTRLTVL.

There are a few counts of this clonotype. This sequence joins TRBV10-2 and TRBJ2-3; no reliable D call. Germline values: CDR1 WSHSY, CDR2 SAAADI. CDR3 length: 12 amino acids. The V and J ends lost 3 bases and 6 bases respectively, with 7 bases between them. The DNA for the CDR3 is TGCGCCAGCAGTGATATGAGCGATACGCAGTATTTT. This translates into CASSDMSDTQYF.

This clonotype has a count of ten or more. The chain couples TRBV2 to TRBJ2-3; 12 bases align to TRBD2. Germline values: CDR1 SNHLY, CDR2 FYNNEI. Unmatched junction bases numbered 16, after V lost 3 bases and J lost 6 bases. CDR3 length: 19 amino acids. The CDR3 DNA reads TGTGCCAGCAGTGATTCGACTAGCGGGAGAGGACTACATTTCGATACGCAGTATTTT. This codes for CASSDSTSGRGLHFDTQYF.

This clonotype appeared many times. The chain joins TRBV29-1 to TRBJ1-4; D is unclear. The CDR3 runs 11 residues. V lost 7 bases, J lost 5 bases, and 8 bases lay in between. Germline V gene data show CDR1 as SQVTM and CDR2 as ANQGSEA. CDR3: CSASGNEKLFF. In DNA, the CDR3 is TGCAGCGCCTCCGGAAATGAAAAACTGTTTTTT.

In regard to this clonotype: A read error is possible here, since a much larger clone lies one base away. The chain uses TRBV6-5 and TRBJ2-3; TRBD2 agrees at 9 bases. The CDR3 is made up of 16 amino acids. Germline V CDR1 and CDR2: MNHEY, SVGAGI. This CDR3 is CASGRGGTSSTNTQYF. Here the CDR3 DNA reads TGTGCCAGCGGGCGGGGGGGCACGAGTAGCACAAATACGCAGTATTTT.

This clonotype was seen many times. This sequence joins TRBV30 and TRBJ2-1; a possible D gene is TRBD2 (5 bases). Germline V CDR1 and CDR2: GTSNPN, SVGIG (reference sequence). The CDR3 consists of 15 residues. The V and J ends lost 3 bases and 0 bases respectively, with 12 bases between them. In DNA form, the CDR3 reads TGTGCCTGGAGCCAAGCGGACTCCTCCTACAATGAGCAGTTCTTC. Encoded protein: CAWSQADSSYNEQFF.

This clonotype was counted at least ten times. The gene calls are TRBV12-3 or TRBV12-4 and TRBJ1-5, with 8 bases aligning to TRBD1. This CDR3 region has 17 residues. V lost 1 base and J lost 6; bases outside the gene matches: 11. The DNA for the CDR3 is TGTGCCAGCAGTTTAGGGACAGGGTTTTTCGGGATTCAGCCCCAGCATTTT. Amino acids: CASSLGTGFFGIQPQHF.

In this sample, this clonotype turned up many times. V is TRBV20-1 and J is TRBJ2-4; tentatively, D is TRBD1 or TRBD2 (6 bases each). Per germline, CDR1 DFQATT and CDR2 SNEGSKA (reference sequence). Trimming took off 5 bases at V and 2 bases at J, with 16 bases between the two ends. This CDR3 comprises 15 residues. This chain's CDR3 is CSAPRAGQTKNIQYF. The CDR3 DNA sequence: TGCAGTGCTCCCCGGGCGGGACAAACCAAAAACATTCAGTACTTC.

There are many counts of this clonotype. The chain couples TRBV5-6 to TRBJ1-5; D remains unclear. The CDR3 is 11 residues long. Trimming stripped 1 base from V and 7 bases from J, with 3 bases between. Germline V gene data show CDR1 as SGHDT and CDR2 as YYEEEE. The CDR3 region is CASSLRQPQHF. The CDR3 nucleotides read TGTGCCAGCAGCTTGAGACAGCCCCAGCATTTT. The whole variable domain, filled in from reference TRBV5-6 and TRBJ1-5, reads DAGVTQSPTHLIKTRGQQVTLRCSPKSGHDTVSWYQQALGQGPQFIFQYYEEEERQRGNFPDRFSGHQFPNYSSELNVNALLLGDSALYLCASSLRQPQHFGDGTRLSIL.

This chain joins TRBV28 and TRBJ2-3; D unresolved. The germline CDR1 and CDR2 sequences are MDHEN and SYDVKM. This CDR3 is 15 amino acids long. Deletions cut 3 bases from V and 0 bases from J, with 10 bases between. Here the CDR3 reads CASSFWSTSTDTQYF. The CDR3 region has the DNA TGTGCCAGCAGTTTTTGGAGCACTAGCACAGATACGCAGTATTTT.

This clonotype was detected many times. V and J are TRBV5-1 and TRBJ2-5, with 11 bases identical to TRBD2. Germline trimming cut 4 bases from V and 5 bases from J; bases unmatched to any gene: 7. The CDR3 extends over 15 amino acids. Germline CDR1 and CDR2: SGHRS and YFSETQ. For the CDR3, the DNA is TGCGCCAGCAGCCCGGGACTAGCGGCGTACGAGACCCAGTACTTC. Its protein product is CASSPGLAAYETQYF.

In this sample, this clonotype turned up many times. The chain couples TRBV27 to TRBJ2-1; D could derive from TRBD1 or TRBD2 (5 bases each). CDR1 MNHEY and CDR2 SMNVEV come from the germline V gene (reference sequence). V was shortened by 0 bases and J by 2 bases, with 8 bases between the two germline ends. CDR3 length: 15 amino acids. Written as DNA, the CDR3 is TGTGCCAGCAGTTTATCGGGACGCACCTACAATGAGCAGTTCTTC. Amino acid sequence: CASSLSGRTYNEQFF.